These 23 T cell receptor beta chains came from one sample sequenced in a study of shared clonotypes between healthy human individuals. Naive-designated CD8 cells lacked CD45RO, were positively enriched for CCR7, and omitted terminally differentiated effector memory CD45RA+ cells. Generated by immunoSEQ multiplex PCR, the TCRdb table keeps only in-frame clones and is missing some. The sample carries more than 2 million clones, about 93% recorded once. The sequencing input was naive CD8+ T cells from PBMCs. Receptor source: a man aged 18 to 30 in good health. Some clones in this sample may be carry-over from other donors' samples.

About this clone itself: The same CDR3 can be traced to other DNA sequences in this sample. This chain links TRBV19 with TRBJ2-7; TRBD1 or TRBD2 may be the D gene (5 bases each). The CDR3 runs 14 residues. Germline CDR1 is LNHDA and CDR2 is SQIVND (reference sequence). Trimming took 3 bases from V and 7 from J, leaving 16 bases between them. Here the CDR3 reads CASSIGGGPGEQYF. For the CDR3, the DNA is TGTGCCAGTAGTATTGGTGGGGGACCCGGTGAGCAGTACTTC.

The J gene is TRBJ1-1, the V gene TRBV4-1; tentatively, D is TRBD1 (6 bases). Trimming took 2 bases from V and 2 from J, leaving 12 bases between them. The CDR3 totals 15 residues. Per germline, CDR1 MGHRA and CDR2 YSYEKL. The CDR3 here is CASSQRDNGNTEAFF. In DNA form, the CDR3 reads TGCGCCAGCAGCCAACGGGACAACGGAAACACTGAAGCTTTCTTT.

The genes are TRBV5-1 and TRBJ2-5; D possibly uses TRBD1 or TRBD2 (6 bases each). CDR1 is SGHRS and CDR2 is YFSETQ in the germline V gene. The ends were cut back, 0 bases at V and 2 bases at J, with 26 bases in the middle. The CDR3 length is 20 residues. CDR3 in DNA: TGCGCCAGCAGCTTGGCCATCACTTGGGGGGCGCTTTCGGATCAAGAGACCCAGTACTTC. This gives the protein CASSLAITWGALSDQETQYF.

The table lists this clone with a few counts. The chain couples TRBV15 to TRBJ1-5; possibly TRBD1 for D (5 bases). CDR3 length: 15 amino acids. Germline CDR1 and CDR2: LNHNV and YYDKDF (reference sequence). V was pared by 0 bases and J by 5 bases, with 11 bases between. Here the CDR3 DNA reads TGTGCCACCAGCAGAGACCGGGACCGAGATCAGCCCCAGCATTTT. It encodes CATSRDRDRDQPQHF.

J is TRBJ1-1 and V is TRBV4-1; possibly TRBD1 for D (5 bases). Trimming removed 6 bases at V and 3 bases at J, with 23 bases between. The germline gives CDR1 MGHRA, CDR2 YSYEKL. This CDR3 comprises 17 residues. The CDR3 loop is CASRHWGEGFSDTEAFF. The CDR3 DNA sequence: TGCGCCAGCAGACACTGGGGTGAGGGGTTTAGTGACACTGAAGCTTTCTTT.

CDR3 DNA: TGTGCCTCCGTGGGGCCTCTGAACACTGAAGCTTTCTTT. Amino acids: CASVGPLNTEAFF. This chain uses TRBV7-9 with TRBJ1-1; D possibly corresponds to TRBD1 (5 bases). Germline CDR1 and CDR2: SEHNR and FQNEAQ (reference sequence). V lost 11 bases, J lost 0 bases, and 13 bases lay in between. The length of the CDR3 is 13 residues. The full variable domain, its missing parts supplied by reference TRBV7-9 and TRBJ1-1, is DTGVSQNPRHKITKRGQNVTFRCDPISEHNRLYWYRQTLGQGPEFLTYFQNEAQLEKSRLLSDRFSAERPKGSFSTLEIQRTEQGDSAMYLCASVGPLNTEAFFGQGTRLTVV.

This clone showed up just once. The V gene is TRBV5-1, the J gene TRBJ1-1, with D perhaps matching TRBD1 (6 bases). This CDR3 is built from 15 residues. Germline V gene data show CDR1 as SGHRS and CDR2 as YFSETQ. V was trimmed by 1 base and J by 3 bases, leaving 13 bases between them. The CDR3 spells CASSLQGPGDTEAFF. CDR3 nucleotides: TGCGCCAGCAGCTTGCAGGGGCCTGGGGACACTGAAGCTTTCTTT.

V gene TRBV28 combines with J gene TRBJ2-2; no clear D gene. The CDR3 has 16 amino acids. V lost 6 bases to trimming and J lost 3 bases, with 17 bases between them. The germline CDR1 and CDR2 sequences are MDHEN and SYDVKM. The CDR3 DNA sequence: TGTGCCAGCAGCTCCCGCTATACGCGAGACACCGGGGAGCTGTTTTTT. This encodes CASSSRYTRDTGELFF.

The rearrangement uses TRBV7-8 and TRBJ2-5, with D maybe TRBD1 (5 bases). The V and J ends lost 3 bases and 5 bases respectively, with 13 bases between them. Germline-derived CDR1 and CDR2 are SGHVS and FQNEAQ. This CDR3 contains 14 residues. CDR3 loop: CASSFRGADETQYF. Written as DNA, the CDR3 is TGTGCCAGCAGCTTCCGTGGGGCTGACGAGACCCAGTACTTC.

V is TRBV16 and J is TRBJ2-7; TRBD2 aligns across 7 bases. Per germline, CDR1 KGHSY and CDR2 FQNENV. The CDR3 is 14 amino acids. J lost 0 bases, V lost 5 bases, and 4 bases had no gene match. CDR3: CASSYRGVSYEQYF. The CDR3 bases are TGTGCCAGCAGCTATCGGGGGGTCTCCTACGAGCAGTACTTC.

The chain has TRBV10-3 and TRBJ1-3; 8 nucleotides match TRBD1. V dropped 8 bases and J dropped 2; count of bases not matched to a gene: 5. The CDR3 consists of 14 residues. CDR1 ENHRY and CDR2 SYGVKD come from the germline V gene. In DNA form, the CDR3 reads TGTGCCATCGCTGGACAGGGACCTGGAAACACCATATATTTT. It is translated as CAIAGQGPGNTIYF.

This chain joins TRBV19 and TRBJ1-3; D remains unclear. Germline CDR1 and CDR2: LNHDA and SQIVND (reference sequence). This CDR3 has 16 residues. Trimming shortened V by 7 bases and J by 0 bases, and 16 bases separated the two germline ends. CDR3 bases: TGTGCCAGTACCCCCCCGAGAAGGCTCTCTGGAAACACCATATATTTT. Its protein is CASTPPRRLSGNTIYF.

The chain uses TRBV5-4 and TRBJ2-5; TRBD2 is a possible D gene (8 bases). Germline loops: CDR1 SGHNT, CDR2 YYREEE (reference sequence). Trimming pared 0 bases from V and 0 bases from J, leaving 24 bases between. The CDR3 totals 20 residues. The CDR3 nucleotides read TGTGCCAGCAGCTTGGCAGGGGGTCCGAGGGCGGGGGGAAACCAAGAGACCCAGTACTTC. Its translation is CASSLAGGPRAGGNQETQYF.

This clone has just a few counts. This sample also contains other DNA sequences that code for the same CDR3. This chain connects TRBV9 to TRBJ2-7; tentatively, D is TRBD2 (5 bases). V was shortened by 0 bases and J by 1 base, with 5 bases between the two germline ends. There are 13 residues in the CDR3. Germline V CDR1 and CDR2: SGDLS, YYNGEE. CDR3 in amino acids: CASSVGGSYEQYF. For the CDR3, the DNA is TGTGCCAGCAGCGTAGGAGGGTCCTACGAGCAGTACTTC. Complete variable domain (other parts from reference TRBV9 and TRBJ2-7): DSGVTQTPKHLITATGQRVTLRCSPRSGDLSVYWYQQSLDQGLQFLIQYYNGEERAKGNILERFSAQQFPDLHSELNLSSLELGDSALYFCASSVGGSYEQYFGPGTRLTVT.

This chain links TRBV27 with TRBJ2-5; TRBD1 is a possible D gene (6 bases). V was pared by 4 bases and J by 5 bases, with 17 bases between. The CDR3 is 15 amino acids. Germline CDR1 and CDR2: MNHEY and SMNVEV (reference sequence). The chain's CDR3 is CASSWIGTPQETQYF. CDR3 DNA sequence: TGTGCCAGCAGTTGGATCGGGACACCTCAGGAGACCCAGTACTTC.

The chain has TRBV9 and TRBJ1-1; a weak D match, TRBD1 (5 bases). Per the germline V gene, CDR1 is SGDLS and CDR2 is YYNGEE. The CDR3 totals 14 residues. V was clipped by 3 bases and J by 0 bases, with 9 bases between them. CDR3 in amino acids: CASSGGVMNTEAFF. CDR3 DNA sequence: TGTGCCAGCAGCGGAGGGGTCATGAACACTGAAGCTTTCTTT.

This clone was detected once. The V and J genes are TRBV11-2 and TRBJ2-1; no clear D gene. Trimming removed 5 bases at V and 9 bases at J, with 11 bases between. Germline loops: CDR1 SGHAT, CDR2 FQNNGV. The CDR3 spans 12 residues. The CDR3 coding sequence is TGTGCCAGCAGCCCCGAGCCGGCTGAGCAGTTCTTC. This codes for CASSPEPAEQFF.

This chain's CDR3 is CASSLDGSSGNTIYF. The CDR3, as DNA: TGTGCCAGCAGCTTGGACGGGAGCTCTGGAAACACCATATATTTT. The chain employs TRBV5-4 and TRBJ1-3; the D is unclear. Germline CDR1 is SGHNT and CDR2 is YYREEE (reference sequence). V lost 0 bases to trimming and J lost 0 bases, with 7 bases between them. This CDR3 is 15 amino acids long.

The CDR3 loop reads CASEGPYSNQPQHF. The DNA for the CDR3 is TGTGCCAGCGAGGGACCGTATAGCAATCAGCCCCAGCATTTT. V is TRBV6-1 and J is TRBJ1-5; a possible D gene is TRBD1 (5 bases). The CDR3 runs to 14 residues. Germline values: CDR1 MNHNS, CDR2 SASEGT. Trimming removed 8 bases at V and 0 bases at J, with 11 bases between.

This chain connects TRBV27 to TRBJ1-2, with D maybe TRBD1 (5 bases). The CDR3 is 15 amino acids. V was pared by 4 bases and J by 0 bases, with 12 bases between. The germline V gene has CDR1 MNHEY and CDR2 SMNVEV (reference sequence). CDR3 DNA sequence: TGTGCCAGCAGTTCTAGGACACTCTCTAACTATGGCTACACCTTC. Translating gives CASSSRTLSNYGYTF.

CDR3 protein: CASSRTVPAEQFF. Here the CDR3 DNA reads TGTGCCAGCAGCCGGACCGTCCCAGCGGAGCAGTTCTTC. The V call is TRBV5-5, the J call TRBJ2-1, with unresolved D. The V gene's germline CDR1 is SGHKS and CDR2 YYEKEE (reference sequence). The CDR3 runs 13 residues. V gave up 4 bases and J gave up 10 bases, with 15 bases separating them.

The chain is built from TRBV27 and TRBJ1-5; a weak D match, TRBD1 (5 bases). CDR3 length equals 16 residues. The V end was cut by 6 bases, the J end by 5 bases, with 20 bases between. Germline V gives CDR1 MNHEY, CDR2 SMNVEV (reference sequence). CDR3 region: CASRPSRVFRDQPQHF. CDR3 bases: TGTGCCAGCAGGCCTTCCAGGGTTTTTCGGGATCAGCCCCAGCATTTT.

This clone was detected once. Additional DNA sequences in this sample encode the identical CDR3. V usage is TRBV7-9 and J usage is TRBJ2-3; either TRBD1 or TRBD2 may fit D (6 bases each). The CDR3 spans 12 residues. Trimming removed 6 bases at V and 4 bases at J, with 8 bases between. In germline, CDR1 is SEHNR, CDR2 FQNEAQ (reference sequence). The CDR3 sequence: CASRGGSDTQYF. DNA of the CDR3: TGTGCCAGCAGGGGGGGCTCAGATACGCAGTATTTT.